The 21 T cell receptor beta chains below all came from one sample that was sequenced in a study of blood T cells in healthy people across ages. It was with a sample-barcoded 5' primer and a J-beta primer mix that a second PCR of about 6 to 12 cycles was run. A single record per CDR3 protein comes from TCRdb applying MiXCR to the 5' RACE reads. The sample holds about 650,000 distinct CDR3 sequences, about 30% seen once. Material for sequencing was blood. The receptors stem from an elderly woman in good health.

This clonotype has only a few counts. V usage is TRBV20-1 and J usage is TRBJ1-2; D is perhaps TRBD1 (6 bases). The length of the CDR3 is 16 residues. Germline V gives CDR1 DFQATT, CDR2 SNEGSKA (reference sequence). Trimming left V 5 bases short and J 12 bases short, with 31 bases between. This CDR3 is CSASAVAGAGSMGDTF. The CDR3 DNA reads TGCAGTGCTTCAGCCGTCGCGGGGGCAGGTTCTATGGGGGACACCTTC.

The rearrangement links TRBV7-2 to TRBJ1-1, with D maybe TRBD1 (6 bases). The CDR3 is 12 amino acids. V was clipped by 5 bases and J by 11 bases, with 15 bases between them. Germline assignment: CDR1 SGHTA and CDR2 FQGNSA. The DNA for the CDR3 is TGTGCCAGCAGCCGAAGAAAGGGGGGGGCTTTCTTT. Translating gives CASSRRKGGAFF.

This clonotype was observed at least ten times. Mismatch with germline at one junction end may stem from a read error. CDR3 coding DNA: TGCAGTGCTCTAGCAGGGGAGAATTCCCCCCTCCACTTT. Protein product: CSALAGENSPLHF. The chain combines TRBV20-1 with TRBJ1-6, with D maybe TRBD1 (6 bases). The CDR3 runs to 13 residues. In germline, CDR1 is DFQATT, CDR2 SNEGSKA (reference sequence).

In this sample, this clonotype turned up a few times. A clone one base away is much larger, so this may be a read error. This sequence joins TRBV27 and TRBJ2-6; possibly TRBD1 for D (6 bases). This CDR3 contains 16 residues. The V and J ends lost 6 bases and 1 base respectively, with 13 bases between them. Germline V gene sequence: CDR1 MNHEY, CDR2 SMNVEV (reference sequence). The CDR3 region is CASSHRVKSGANVLTF. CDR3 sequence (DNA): TGTGCCAGCAGCCACAGGGTGAAGTCTGGGGCCAACGTCCTGACTTTC.

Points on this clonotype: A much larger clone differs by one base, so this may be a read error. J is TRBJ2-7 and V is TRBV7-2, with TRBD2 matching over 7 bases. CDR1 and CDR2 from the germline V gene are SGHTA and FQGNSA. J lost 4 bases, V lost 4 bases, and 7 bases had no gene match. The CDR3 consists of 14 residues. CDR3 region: CASSSGTISYEQYF. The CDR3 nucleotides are TGTGCCAGCAGCTCCGGGACTATTAGTTACGAGCAGTACTTC.

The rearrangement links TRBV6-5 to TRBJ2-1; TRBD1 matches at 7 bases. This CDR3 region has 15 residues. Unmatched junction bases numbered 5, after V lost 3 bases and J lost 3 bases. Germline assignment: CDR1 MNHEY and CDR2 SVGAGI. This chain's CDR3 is CASSYTGTDYNEQFF. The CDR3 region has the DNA TGTGCCAGCAGTTATACCGGGACAGACTACAATGAGCAGTTCTTC.

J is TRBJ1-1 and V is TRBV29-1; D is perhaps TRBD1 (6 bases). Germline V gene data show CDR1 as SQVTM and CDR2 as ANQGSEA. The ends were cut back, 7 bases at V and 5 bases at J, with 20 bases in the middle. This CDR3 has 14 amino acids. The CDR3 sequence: CSARNAGGLTEAFF. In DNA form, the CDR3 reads TGCAGCGCCAGGAACGCGGGGGGCTTAACTGAAGCTTTCTTT.

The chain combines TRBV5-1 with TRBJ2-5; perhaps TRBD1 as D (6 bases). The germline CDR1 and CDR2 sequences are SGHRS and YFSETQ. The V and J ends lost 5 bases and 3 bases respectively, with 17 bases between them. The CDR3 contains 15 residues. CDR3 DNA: TGCGCCAGCAGTACACGGACAGCAGCGAAAGAGACCCAGTACTTC. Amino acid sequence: CASSTRTAAKETQYF.

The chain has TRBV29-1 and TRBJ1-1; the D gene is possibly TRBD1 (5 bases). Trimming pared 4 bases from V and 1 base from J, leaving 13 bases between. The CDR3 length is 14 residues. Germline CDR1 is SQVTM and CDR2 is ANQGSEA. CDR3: CSVAGGAANTEAFF. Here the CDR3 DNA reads TGCAGCGTTGCCGGCGGGGCAGCGAACACTGAAGCTTTCTTT.

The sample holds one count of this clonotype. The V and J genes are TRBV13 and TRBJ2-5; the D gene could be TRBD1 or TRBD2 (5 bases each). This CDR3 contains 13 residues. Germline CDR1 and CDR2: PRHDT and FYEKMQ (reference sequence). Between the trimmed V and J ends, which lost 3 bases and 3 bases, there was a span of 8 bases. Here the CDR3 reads CASSFMGEETQYF. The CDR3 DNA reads TGTGCCAGCAGCTTTATGGGGGAAGAGACCCAGTACTTC.

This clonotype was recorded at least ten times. In DNA, the CDR3 is TGTGCCAGCAGCGTAGGGCGGACTAACTACGAGCAGTACTTC. Translation: CASSVGRTNYEQYF. The rearrangement uses TRBV9 and TRBJ2-7, with a weak D call TRBD2 (6 bases). CDR3 length: 14 residues. From germline, CDR1 is SGDLS and CDR2 YYNGEE. V lost 0 bases and J 3 bases, leaving 10 bases between the germline ends.

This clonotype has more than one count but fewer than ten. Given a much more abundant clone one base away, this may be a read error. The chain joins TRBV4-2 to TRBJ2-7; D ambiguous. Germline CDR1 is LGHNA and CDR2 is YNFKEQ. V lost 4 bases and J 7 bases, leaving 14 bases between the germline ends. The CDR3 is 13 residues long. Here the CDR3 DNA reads TGTGCCAGCAGCCCCAACCCCGGCAATGAGCAGTACTTC. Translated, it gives CASSPNPGNEQYF.

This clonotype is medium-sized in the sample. CDR3 in amino acids: CSARDKTYEQYF. The DNA for the CDR3 is TGCAGCGCACGGGACAAAACCTACGAGCAGTACTTC. The J gene is TRBJ2-7, the V gene TRBV29-1; tentatively, D is TRBD1 (6 bases). The CDR3 extends over 12 amino acids. Germline CDR1 and CDR2: SQVTM and ANQGSEA. V was cut by 7 bases and J by 2 bases, with 12 bases left in between.

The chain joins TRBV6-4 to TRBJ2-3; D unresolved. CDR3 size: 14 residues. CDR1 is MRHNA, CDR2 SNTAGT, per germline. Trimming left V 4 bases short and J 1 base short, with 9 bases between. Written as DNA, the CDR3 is TGTGCCAGCAGTGCGGTCGGAGGCACAGATACGCAGTATTTT. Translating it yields CASSAVGGTDTQYF.

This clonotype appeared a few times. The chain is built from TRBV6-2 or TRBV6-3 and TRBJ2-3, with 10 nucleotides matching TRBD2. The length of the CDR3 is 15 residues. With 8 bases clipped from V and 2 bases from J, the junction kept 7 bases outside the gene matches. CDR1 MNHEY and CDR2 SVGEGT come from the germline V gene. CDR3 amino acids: CASLLAGAITDTQYF. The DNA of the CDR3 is TGTGCCAGCCTCCTAGCGGGGGCCATCACAGATACGCAGTATTTT.

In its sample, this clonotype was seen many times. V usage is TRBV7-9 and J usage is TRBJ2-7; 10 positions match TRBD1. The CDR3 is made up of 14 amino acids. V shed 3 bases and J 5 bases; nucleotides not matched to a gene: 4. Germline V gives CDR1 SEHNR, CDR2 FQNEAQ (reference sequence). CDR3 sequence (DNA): TGTGCCAGCAGCTTGACAGGGGGCCACAACGAGCAGTACTTC. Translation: CASSLTGGHNEQYF.

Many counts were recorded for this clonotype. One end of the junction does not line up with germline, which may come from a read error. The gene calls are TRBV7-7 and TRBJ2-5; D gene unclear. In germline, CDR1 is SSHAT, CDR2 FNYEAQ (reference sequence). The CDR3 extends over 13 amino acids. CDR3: CASSLSQRETQYF. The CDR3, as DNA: TGTGCTAGCAGCCTATCCCAAAGGGAGACCCAGTACTTC.

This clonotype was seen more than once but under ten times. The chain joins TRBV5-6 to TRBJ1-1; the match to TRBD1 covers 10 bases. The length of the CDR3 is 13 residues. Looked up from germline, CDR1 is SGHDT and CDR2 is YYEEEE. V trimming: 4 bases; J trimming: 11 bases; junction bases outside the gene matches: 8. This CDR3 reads CASSIDRGLDAFF. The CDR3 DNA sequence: TGTGCCAGCAGCATTGACAGGGGGCTAGACGCTTTCTTT.

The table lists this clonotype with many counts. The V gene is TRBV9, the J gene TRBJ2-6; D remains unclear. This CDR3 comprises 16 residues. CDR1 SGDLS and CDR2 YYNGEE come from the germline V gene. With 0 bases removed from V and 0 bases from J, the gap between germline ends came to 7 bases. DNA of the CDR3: TGTGCCAGCAGCGTAGGCCCCTCCTCTGGGGCCAACGTCCTGACTTTC. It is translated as CASSVGPSSGANVLTF. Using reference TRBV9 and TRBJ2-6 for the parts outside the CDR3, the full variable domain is DSGVTQTPKHLITATGQRVTLRCSPRSGDLSVYWYQQSLDQGLQFLIQYYNGEERAKGNILERFSAQQFPDLHSELNLSSLELGDSALYFCASSVGPSSGANVLTFGAGSRLTVL.

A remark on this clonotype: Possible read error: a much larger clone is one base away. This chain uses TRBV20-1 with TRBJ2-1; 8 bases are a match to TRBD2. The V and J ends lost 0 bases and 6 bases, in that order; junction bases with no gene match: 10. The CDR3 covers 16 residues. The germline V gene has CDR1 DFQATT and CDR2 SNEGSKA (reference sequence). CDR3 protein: CSARDLLTGTSNEQFF. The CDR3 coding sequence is TGCAGTGCTAGAGATCTCCTTACCGGGACTAGCAATGAGCAGTTCTTC.

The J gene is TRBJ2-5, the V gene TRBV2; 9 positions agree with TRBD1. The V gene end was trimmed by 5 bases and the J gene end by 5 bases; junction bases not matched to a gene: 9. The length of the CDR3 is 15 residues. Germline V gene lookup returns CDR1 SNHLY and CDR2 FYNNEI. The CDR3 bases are TGTGCCAGCAGTCCCTACAGGGGGCTTTGGGAGACCCAGTACTTC. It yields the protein CASSPYRGLWETQYF.